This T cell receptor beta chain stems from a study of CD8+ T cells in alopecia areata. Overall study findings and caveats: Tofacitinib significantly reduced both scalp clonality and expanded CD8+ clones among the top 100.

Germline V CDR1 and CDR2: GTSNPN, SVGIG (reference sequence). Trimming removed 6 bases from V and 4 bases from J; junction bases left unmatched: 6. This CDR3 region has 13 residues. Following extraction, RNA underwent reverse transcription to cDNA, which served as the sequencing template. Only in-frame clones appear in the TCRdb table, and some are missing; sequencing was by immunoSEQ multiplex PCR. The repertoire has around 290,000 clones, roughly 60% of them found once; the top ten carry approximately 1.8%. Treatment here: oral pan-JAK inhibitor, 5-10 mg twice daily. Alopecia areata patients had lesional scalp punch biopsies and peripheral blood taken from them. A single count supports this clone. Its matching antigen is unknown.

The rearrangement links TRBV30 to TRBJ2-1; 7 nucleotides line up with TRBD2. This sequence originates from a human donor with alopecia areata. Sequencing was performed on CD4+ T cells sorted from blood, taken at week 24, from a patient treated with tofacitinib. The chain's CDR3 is CACPAGWYNEQFF. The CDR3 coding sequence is TGTGCCTGTCCAGCGGGGTGGTACAATGAGCAGTTCTTC.